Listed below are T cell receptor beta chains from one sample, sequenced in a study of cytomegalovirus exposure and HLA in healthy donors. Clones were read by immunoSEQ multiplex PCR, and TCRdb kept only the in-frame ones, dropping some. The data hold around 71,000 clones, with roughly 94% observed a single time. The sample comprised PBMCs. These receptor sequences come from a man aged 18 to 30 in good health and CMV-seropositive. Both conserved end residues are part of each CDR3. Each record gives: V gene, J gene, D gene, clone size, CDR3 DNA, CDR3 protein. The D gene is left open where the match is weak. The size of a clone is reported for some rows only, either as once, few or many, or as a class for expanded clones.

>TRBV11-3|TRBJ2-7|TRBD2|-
TGTGCCATAAGACAGGGGCGGACTAGCGGGGCCTCCTACGAGCAGTACTTC
CAIRQGRTSGASYEQYF
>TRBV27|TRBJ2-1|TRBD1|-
TGTGCCAGCAGTTTATTGTCAGGGGGCTCCTACAATGAGCAGTTCTTC
CASSLLSGGSYNEQFF
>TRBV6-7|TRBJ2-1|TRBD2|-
TGTGCCAGCAGTTACTCTGGGCTAGCGGGGCCCCCCTCCAATGAGCAGTTCTTC
CASSYSGLAGPPSNEQFF
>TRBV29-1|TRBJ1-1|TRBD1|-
TGCAGCGGTGGACAGGGTCGAGGGTACACTGAAGCTTTCTTT
CSGGQGRGYTEAFF
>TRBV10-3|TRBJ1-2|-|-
TGTGCCATCAGTGAGTCGGGAGGGGACCAGGGCTACACCTTC
CAISESGGDQGYTF
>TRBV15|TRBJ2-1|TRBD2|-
TGTGCCACCAGCATTCAGCGGGGGTCCTACAATGAGCAGTTCTTC
CATSIQRGSYNEQFF
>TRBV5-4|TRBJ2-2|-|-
TGTGCCAGCAGCGGCAGGTTCGACACCGGGGAGCTGTTTTTT
CASSGRFDTGELFF
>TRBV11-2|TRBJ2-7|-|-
TGTGCCAGCAGCGCGATACAGGGGACTCACGAGCAGTACTTC
CASSAIQGTHEQYF
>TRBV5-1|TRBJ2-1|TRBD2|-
TGCGCCAGCAGCCCCATCGGTCCTAGCGGGCGGGATGAGCAGTTCTTC
CASSPIGPSGRDEQFF
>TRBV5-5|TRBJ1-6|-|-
TGTGCCAGCAGCTTGGGGACAAGGGGTTCACCCCTCCACTTT
CASSLGTRGSPLHF
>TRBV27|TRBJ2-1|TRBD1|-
TGTGCCAGCAGTTTTTTGTCCGGGACAGGGTCCAATGAGCAGTTCTTC
CASSFLSGTGSNEQFF
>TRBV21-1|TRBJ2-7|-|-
TGTGCCAGCAGCAAAGTACGGGGTACTAGCGGGAGGTATGAAGTTGGAAGCTCCTACGAGCAGTACTTC
CASSKVRGTSGRYEVGSSYEQYF
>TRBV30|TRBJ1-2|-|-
TGTGCCGAACGCCCCGGGGGTGAAGGCTACACCTTC
CAERPGGEGYTF
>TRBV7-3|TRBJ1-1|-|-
TGTGCCAGCAGCTCGACAGGGAACACTGAAGCTTTCTTT
CASSSTGNTEAFF
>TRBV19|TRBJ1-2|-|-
TGTGCCAGTAGGACAAGGGAGGTCATCTATGGCTACACCTTC
CASRTREVIYGYTF
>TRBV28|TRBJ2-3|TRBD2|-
TGTGCCAGCAGTTTATGGGGGCGGGAGGGCCATACGCAGTATTTT
CASSLWGREGHTQYF
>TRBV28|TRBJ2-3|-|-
TGTGCCGTTCGGGGCGGGATTACAGATACGCAGTATTTT
CAVRGGITDTQYF
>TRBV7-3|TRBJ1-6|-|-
TGTGCCAGCAGCTTAAGGGAGGGGCGTAATTCACCCCTCCACTTT
CASSLREGRNSPLHF
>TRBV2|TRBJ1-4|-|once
TGTGCCAGCTGCAGATCTAATGAAAAACTGTTTTTT
CASCRSNEKLFF
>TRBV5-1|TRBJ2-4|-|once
TGCGCCAGCAGCCCCGAGAGCCACGTACGGGCCAAAAACATTCAGTACTTC
CASSPESHVRAKNIQYF
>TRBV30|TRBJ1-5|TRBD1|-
TGTGCCTGGGCCGGGACAGAAAAAAAAATCCAGCATTTT
CAWAGTEKKIQHF
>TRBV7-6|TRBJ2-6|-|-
TGTGCCAGCAGCTTAAAAAGGGACTCCGGCGGTGGGGCCAACGTCCTGACTTTC
CASSLKRDSGGGANVLTF
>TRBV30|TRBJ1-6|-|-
TGTGCCTGGAGTGGGGGAGGGACCAATAATTCACCCCTCCACTTT
CAWSGGGTNNSPLHF
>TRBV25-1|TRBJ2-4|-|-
TGTGCCAGCAGTGAACGGGGAACGGTCAAAAACATTCAGTACTTC
CASSERGTVKNIQYF
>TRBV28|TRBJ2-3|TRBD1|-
TGTGCCAGCAGTCCCACGACAGGGAGCACAGATACGCAGTATTTT
CASSPTTGSTDTQYF
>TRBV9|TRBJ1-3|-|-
TGTGCCAGCAGCGAACCGAGGGGGGGAGTTGGAAACACCATATATTTT
CASSEPRGGVGNTIYF
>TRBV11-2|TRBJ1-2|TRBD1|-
TGTGCCAGCAGCTTAACGGACAGGGGAGATGGCTACACCTTC
CASSLTDRGDGYTF
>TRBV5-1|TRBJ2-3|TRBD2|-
TGCGCCAGCGGATCCGGGGGGATCGACACAGATACGCAGTATTTT
CASGSGGIDTDTQYF
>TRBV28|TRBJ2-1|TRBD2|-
TGTGCCAGCAGTTCTCGGACTAGGCGCAATGAGCAGTTCTTC
CASSSRTRRNEQFF
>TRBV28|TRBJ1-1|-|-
TGTGCCAGCATGGGGGGAGTGAACACTGAAGCTTTCTTT
CASMGGVNTEAFF
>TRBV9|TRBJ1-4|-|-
TGTGCCAGCAGCGCTGGACAGTCCCGGCGAGCAACTAATGAAAAACTGTTTTTT
CASSAGQSRRATNEKLFF
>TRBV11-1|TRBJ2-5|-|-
TGTGCCAGCAGCTTGCGAGACCAGGGGTCGGGAGAGACCCAGTACTTC
CASSLRDQGSGETQYF
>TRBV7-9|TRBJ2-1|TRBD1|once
TGTGCCAGCAGCTATGGGACAGGGACTAATGAGCAGTTCTTC
CASSYGTGTNEQFF
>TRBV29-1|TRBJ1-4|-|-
TGCAGCGTTGCCCTAAGTCAGGAACTGTTTTTT
CSVALSQELFF
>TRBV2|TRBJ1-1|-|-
TGTGCCAGCAGTGAAGTTGGTGGGGGCCGTGGTGAAGCTTTCTTT
CASSEVGGGRGEAFF
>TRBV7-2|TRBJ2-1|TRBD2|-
TGTGCCAGCAGCTTTATGAGCGGGAGGGGGGACAATGAGCAGTTCTTC
CASSFMSGRGDNEQFF
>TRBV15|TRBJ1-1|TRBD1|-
TGTGCCACCAGCAGAGATTCTGGGACAGGGGGCTTGGGGAACACTGAAGCTTTCTTT
CATSRDSGTGGLGNTEAFF
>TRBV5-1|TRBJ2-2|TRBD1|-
TGCGCCAGCAGCTTGGCGGTGACAGGGGGGAACACCGGGGAGCTGTTTTTT
CASSLAVTGGNTGELFF
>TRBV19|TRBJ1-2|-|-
TGTGCCAGTAGTATAAAGACAGCAATCTATGGCTACACCTTC
CASSIKTAIYGYTF